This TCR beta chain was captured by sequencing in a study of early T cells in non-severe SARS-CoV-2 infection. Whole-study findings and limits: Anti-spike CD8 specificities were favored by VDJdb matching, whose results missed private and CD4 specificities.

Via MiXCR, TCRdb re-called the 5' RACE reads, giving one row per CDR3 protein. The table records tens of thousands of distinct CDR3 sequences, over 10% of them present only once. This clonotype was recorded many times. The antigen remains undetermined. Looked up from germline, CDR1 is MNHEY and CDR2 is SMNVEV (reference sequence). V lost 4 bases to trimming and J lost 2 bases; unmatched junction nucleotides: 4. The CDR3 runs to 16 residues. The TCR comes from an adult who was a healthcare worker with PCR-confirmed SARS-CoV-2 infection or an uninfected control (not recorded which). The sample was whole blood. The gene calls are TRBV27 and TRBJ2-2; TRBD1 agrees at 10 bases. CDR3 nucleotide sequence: TGTGCCAGCAGTTCCAGACAGGGGGCAAACACCGGGGAGCTGTTTTTT. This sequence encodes CASSSRQGANTGELFF.